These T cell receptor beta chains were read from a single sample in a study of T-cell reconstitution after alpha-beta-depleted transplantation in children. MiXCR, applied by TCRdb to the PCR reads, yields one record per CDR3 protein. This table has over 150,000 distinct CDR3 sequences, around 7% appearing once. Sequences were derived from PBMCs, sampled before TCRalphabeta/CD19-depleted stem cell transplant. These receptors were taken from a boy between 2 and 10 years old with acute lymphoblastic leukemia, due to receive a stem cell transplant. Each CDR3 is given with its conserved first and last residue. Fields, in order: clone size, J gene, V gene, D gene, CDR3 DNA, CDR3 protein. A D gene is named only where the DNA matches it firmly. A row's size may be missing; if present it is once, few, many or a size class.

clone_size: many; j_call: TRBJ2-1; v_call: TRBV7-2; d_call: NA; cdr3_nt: TGTGCCAGCAGCGGGAGACTGGATGAGCAGTTCTTC; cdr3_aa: CASSGRLDEQFF
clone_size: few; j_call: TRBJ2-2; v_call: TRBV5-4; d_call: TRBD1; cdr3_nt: TGTGCCAGCAGCATGACAGGGTTGAACACCGGGGAGCTGTTTTTT; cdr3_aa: CASSMTGLNTGELFF
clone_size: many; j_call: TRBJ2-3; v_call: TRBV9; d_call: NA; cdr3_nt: TGTGCCAGCAGCGTTCTCTATTCCGGTGATACGCAGTATTTT; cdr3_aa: CASSVLYSGDTQYF
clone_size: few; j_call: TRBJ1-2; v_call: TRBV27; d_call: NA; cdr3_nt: TGTGCCAGCAGTTTGGCACCTCGGACAGAGAAAATGACATTC; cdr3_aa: CASSLAPRTEKMTF
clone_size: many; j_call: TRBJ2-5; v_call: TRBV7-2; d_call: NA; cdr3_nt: TGTGCCAGCAGCTCTAGCGCCGGGACAGCCTTACAAGAGACCCAGTACTTC; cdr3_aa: CASSSSAGTALQETQYF
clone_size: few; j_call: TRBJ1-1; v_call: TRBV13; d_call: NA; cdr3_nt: TGTGCCAGCGGGACACGCATGAACACTGAAGCTTTCTTT; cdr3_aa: CASGTRMNTEAFF
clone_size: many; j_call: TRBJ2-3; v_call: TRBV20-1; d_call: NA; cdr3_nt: TGCAGTGCTGGTACAGTGAGTCATACGCAGTATTTT; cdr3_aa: CSAGTVSHTQYF
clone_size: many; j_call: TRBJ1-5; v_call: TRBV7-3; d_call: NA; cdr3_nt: TGTGCCAGCAGCTACAAGACAGACAGCTATAGCAATCAGCCCCAGCATTTT; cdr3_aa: CASSYKTDSYSNQPQHF
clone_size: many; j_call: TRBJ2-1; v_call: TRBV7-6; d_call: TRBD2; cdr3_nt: TGTGCCAGCAGCTTGACTAGCGGGGTGTCCTACAATGAGCAGTTCTTC; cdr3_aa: CASSLTSGVSYNEQFF
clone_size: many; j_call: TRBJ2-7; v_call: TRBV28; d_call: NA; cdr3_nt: TGTGCCAGCAGTTTTGTGAATGACGAGCAGTACTTC; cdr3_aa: CASSFVNDEQYF
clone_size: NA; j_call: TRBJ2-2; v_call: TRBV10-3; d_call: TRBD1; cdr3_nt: TGTGCCATCAGCCAGGGGGCCCAGGGAAGGAACACCGGGGAGCTGTTTTTT; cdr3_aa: CAISQGAQGRNTGELFF
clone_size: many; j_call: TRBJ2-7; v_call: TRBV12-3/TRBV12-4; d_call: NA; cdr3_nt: TGTGCCAGCAGTTGGTCCTACGAGCAGTACTTC; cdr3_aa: CASSWSYEQYF
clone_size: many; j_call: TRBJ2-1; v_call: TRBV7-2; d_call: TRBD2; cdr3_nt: TGTGCCAGCAGCATAGGGACGGGGGGCAATGAGCAGTTCTTC; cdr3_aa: CASSIGTGGNEQFF
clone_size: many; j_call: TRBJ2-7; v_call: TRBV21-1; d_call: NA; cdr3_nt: TGTGCCAGCAGCAAAACAGTCTCCTACGAGCAGTACTTC; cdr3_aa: CASSKTVSYEQYF
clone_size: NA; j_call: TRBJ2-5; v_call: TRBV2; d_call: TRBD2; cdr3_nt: TGTGCCTTCAGTTTTTTTATGCTAGCGGGAACTAGGGCCCAAGAGACCCAGTACTTC; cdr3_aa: CAFSFFMLAGTRAQETQYF
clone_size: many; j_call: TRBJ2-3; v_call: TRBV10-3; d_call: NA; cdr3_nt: TGTGCCATCAGTGAGTCGAGTCGGGACCCAGATACGCAGTATTTT; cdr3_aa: CAISESSRDPDTQYF
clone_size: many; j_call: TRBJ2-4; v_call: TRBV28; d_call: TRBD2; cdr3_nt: TGTGCCAGCAAGCGGGAGGGCCGCGACATTCAGTACTTC; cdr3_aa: CASKREGRDIQYF
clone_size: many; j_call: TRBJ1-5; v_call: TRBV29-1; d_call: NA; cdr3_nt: TGCAGCGTTGAACAGGGATTGAGGAGGGCCCAGCCCCAGCATTTT; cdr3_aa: CSVEQGLRRAQPQHF
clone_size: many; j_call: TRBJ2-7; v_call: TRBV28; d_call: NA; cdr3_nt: TGTGCCAGCAGGACGAACACAAGGGGGCGAGGAGGGAGAGGAAGCGAGCAGTACTTC; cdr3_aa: CASRTNTRGRGGRGSEQYF
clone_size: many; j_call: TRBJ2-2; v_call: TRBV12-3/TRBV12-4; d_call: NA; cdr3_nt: TGTGCCAGCGTCCGGAGGGCCGGGGAGCTGTTTTTT; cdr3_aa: CASVRRAGELFF
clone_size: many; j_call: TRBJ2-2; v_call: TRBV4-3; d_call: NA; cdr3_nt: TGCGCCAGCAGCCAAGAGGCGGCCTACACCGGGGAGCTGTTTTTT; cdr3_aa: CASSQEAAYTGELFF